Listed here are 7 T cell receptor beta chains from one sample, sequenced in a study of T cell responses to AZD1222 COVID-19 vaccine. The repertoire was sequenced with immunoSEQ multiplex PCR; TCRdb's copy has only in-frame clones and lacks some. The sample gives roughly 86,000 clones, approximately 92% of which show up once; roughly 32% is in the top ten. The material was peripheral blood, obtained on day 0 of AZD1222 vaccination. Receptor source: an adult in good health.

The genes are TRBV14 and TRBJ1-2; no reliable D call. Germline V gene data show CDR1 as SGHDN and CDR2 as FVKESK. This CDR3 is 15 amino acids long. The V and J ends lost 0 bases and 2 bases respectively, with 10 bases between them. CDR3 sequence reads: CASSQDWKVNYGYTF. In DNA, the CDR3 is TGTGCCAGCAGCCAAGATTGGAAAGTAAACTATGGCTACACCTTC. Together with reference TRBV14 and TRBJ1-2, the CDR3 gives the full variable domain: EAGVTQFPSHSVIEKGQTVTLRCDPISGHDNLYWYRRVMGKEIKFLLHFVKESKQDESGMPNNRFLAERTGGTYSTLKVQPAELEDSGVYFCASSQDWKVNYGYTFGSGTRLTVV.

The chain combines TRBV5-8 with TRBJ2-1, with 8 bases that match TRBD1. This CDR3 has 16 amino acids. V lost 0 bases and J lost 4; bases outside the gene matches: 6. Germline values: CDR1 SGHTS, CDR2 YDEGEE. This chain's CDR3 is CASSLEDWTGYNEQFF. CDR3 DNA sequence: TGTGCCAGCAGCTTGGAAGATTGGACAGGGTACAATGAGCAGTTCTTC.

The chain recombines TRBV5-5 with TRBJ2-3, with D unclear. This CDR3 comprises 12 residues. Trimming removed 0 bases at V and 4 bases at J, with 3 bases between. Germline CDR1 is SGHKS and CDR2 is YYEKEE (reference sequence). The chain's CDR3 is CASSLEADTQYF. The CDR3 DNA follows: TGTGCCAGCAGCTTGGAGGCAGATACGCAGTATTTT. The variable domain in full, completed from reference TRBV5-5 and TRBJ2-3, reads DAGVTQSPTHLIKTRGQQVTLRCSPISGHKSVSWYQQVLGQGPQFIFQYYEKEERGRGNFPDRFSARQFPNYSSELNVNALLLGDSALYLCASSLEADTQYFGPGTRLTVL.

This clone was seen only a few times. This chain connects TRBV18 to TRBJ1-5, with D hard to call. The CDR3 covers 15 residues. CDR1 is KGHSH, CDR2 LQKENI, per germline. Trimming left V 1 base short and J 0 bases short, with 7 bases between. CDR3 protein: CASSPLRNSNQPQHF. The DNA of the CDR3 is TGTGCCAGCTCACCACTCAGAAATAGCAATCAGCCCCAGCATTTT.

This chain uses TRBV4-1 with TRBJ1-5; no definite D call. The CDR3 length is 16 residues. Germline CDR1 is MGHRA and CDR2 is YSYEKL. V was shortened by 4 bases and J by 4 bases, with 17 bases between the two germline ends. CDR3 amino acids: CASSPGFGRANQPQHF. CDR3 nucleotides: TGCGCCAGCAGCCCGGGATTCGGACGGGCGAATCAGCCCCAGCATTTT.

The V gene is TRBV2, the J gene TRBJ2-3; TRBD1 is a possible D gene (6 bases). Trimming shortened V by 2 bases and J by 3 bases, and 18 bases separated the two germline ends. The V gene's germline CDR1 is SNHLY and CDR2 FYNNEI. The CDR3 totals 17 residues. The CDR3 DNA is TGTGCCAGCAGTGAAAAGCAGGGGCTGAAGACGACAGATACGCAGTATTTT. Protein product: CASSEKQGLKTTDTQYF.

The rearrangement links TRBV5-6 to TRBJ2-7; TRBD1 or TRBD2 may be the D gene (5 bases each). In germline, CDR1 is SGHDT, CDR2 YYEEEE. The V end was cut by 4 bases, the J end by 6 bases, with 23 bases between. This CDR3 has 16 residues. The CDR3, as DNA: TGTGCCAGCAGCGGCCTAGCAGGGTCGTTGAGGGGCGAGCAGTACTTC. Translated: CASSGLAGSLRGEQYF.